A single sample gave rise to the 27 T cell receptor beta chains below, sequenced in a study of a mutant IDH1 vaccine in newly diagnosed glioma. TCRdb's table, derived via immunoSEQ multiplex PCR, lists solely in-frame clones and lacks some. The sample consists of tens of thousands of clones, less than 80% of them appearing once. Time point described: week 35, safety follow-up. Vaccinated patients received 300 ug of mutant IDH1 20-mer peptide per dose, with topical imiquimod. These receptors are not linked to any known antigen. The source material was PBMCs, sampled from a glioma patient whose treatment included an IDH1 peptide vaccine. Every receptor here comes from a man aged 40-50 years with glioma.

The sample holds one count of this clone. The chain carries TRBV5-1 and TRBJ2-6, with TRBD1 matching over 8 bases. V trimming: 3 bases; J trimming: 1 base; junction bases outside the gene matches: 6. The CDR3 extends over 17 amino acids. Looked up from germline, CDR1 is SGHRS and CDR2 is YFSETQ. CDR3 coding DNA: TGCGCCAGCAGCTCGGACACAGGGGGTTCTGGGGCCAACGTCCTGACTTTC. Translation gives CASSSDTGGSGANVLTF. The full variable domain, its missing parts supplied by reference TRBV5-1 and TRBJ2-6, is KAGVTQTPRYLIKTRGQQVTLSCSPISGHRSVSWYQQTPGQGLQFLFEYFSETQRNKGNFPGRFSGRQFSNSRSEMNVSTLELGDSALYLCASSSDTGGSGANVLTFGAGSRLTVL.

The CDR3 sequence: CASRAGLGPTGELFF. CDR3 DNA: TGTGCCAGCAGAGCGGGCCTTGGCCCCACCGGGGAGCTGTTTTTT. J is TRBJ2-2 and V is TRBV2, with a weak D call TRBD2 (6 bases). V was clipped by 6 bases and J by 4 bases, with 15 bases between them. CDR3 length equals 15 residues. Germline V gene lookup returns CDR1 SNHLY and CDR2 FYNNEI.

This chain connects TRBV7-9 to TRBJ1-1; D perhaps matches TRBD1 (5 bases). Trimming pared 4 bases from V and 6 bases from J, leaving 15 bases between. The CDR3 is made up of 14 amino acids. Per germline, CDR1 SEHNR and CDR2 FQNEAQ (reference sequence). The CDR3 protein is CASSSAARGPEAFF. DNA for the CDR3: TGTGCCAGCAGCTCAGCAGCTAGGGGACCTGAAGCTTTCTTT.

The chain links TRBV7-2 to TRBJ2-1, with TRBD1 identical over 7 bases. The CDR3 totals 15 residues. CDR1 and CDR2 from the germline V gene are SGHTA and FQGNSA. The ends lost 5 bases at V and 3 bases at J; junction bases unmatched: 7. This chain's CDR3 is CASSLYGQDYNEQFF. The DNA of the CDR3 is TGTGCCAGCAGCCTCTACGGACAGGACTACAATGAGCAGTTCTTC.

This chain joins TRBV18 and TRBJ1-1; 7 bases agree with TRBD1. The length of the CDR3 is 15 residues. V lost 4 bases and J lost 4; bases outside the gene matches: 9. Germline lookup yields CDR1 KGHSH and CDR2 LQKENI. In DNA form, the CDR3 reads TGTGCCAGCTCACGGGACAGAGGGGTGGGCACTGAAGCTTTCTTT. Translated, it gives CASSRDRGVGTEAFF.

This rearrangement joins TRBV28 to TRBJ1-2; 8 nucleotides agree with TRBD1. The V gene end was trimmed by 5 bases and the J gene end by 7 bases; junction bases not matched to a gene: 6. The CDR3 has 13 amino acids. Per germline, CDR1 MDHEN and CDR2 SYDVKM. CDR3 nucleotides: TGTGCCAGCAGTGCCCAGGACAGGGTTGGCTACACCTTC. It codes for CASSAQDRVGYTF.

The chain is built from TRBV9 and TRBJ2-3; 8 bases fit TRBD2. V shed 7 bases and J 2 bases; nucleotides not matched to a gene: 15. The CDR3 loop spans 17 amino acids. Looked up from germline, CDR1 is SGDLS and CDR2 is YYNGEE. The CDR3: CASALASKRGTTDTQYF. CDR3 nucleotides: TGTGCCAGCGCCTTAGCCTCCAAGCGGGGGACCACAGATACGCAGTATTTT.

The chain uses TRBV11-3 and TRBJ1-1, with D unclear. Germline-derived CDR1 and CDR2 are SGHNT and YENEEA. Trimming left V 1 base short and J 1 base short, with 13 bases between. The CDR3 totals 16 residues. For the CDR3, the DNA is TGTGCCAGCAGCTTAGGATCTGCCAGACAGAACACTGAAGCTTTCTTT. It yields the protein CASSLGSARQNTEAFF.

The rearrangement links TRBV4-1 to TRBJ2-7; 9 positions match TRBD1. CDR3 size: 15 residues. Germline CDR1 and CDR2: MGHRA and YSYEKL. Unmatched junction bases numbered 5, after V lost 2 bases and J lost 3 bases. CDR3 loop: CASSQRDREDYEQYF. The CDR3 DNA sequence: TGCGCCAGCAGCCAACGGGACAGGGAGGACTACGAGCAGTACTTC.

This sequence joins TRBV27 and TRBJ1-6; 7 bases are a match to TRBD1. V shed 3 bases, J shed 8 bases, and the junction held 13 bases outside the gene matches. This CDR3 has 17 residues. Germline V lookup: CDR1 MNHEY, CDR2 SMNVEV (reference sequence). The CDR3 sequence: CASSLAQGDLWDSPLHF. CDR3 in DNA: TGTGCCAGCAGTTTGGCCCAGGGGGACTTGTGGGATTCACCCCTCCACTTT.

This clone has more than one count but fewer than ten. The chain recombines TRBV14 with TRBJ2-1; no firm D call. From germline, CDR1 is SGHDN and CDR2 FVKESK. This CDR3 contains 13 residues. V was pared by 1 base and J by 4 bases, with 5 bases between. The DNA for the CDR3 is TGTGCCAGCAGCCAAGGCCCTTACAATGAGCAGTTCTTC. Amino acid sequence: CASSQGPYNEQFF.

This CDR3 is CASSQSGAGELFF. The DNA for the CDR3 is TGTGCCAGCAGCCAGAGCGGGGCCGGGGAGCTGTTTTTT. The V and J genes are TRBV7-7 and TRBJ2-2; 7 bases are shared with TRBD2. The V gene end was trimmed by 5 bases and the J gene end by 6 bases; junction bases not matched to a gene: 3. This CDR3 contains 13 residues. Germline lookup yields CDR1 SSHAT and CDR2 FNYEAQ (reference sequence).

The V gene is TRBV27, the J gene TRBJ1-1, with a possible D match to TRBD1 (6 bases). Between the trimmed V and J ends, which lost 2 bases and 3 bases, there was a span of 10 bases. CDR3 size: 14 residues. Germline V gives CDR1 MNHEY, CDR2 SMNVEV (reference sequence). The CDR3 here is CASSLGGGYTEAFF. CDR3 DNA: TGTGCCAGCAGTTTAGGGGGCGGGTACACTGAAGCTTTCTTT.

The J gene is TRBJ1-1, the V gene TRBV7-9, with 7 bases identical to TRBD1. The CDR3 length is 15 residues. Trimming at V came to 4 bases and at J to 1 base, leaving 6 bases not matched to a gene. CDR1 is SEHNR, CDR2 FQNEAQ, per germline (reference sequence). CDR3 sequence: CASSSQGFGNTEAFF. The CDR3 DNA follows: TGTGCCAGCAGCTCACAGGGGTTCGGGAACACTGAAGCTTTCTTT.

The table lists this clone with a count of one. The chain carries TRBV5-1 and TRBJ2-7, with 11 bases matching TRBD1. Germline CDR1 and CDR2: SGHRS and YFSETQ. V lost 1 base, J lost 6 bases, and 6 bases stayed unmatched. CDR3 length: 15 residues. CDR3 coding DNA: TGCGCCAGCAGCTTGTGGACAGGGGGCTCAGGCGAGCAGTACTTC. Its protein is CASSLWTGGSGEQYF.

The rearrangement joins TRBV5-4 to TRBJ2-7; perhaps TRBD2 as D (6 bases). Germline V CDR1 and CDR2: SGHNT, YYREEE (reference sequence). Trimming removed 2 bases at V and 11 bases at J, with 17 bases between. CDR3 length equals 13 residues. CDR3 protein: CASSFGPGDRKYF. The CDR3 coding sequence is TGTGCCAGCAGCTTTGGTCCGGGAGATAGGAAGTACTTC.

This chain connects TRBV19 to TRBJ2-7, with D maybe TRBD2 (5 bases). This CDR3 has 13 residues. V was clipped by 8 bases and J by 0 bases, with 11 bases between them. Germline loops: CDR1 LNHDA, CDR2 SQIVND (reference sequence). The CDR3: CASRGSYSYEQYF. The CDR3 DNA is TGTGCCAGTCGAGGGTCCTACTCCTACGAGCAGTACTTC. The complete variable domain, with remaining parts taken from reference TRBV19 and TRBJ2-7, reads DGGITQSPKYLFRKEGQNVTLSCEQNLNHDAMYWYRQDPGQGLRLIYYSQIVNDFQKGDIAEGYSVSREKKESFPLTVTSAQKNPTAFYLCASRGSYSYEQYFGPGTRLTVT.

The rearrangement joins TRBV4-1 to TRBJ2-1; 8 bases match TRBD2. The germline CDR1 and CDR2 sequences are MGHRA and YSYEKL. J was trimmed by 6 bases and V by 7 bases; bases with no gene match: 11. The CDR3 is 15 residues long. The CDR3 spells CASTPGLGRANEQFF. In DNA, the CDR3 is TGCGCCAGCACCCCGGGGCTCGGGAGGGCCAATGAGCAGTTCTTC.

In its sample, this clone was seen a few times. This rearrangement joins TRBV7-8 to TRBJ1-2; possible D gene TRBD1, 5 bases. The CDR3 runs to 15 residues. Germline V gene sequence: CDR1 SGHVS, CDR2 FQNEAQ. The ends were cut back, 1 base at V and 1 base at J, with 10 bases in the middle. CDR3 region: CASSLDAGSNYGYTF. CDR3 nucleotide sequence: TGTGCCAGCAGCTTAGACGCAGGGAGTAACTATGGCTACACCTTC.

The genes are TRBV5-1 and TRBJ2-7; no clear D gene. The CDR3 is 12 residues long. The V gene's germline CDR1 is SGHRS and CDR2 YFSETQ. Between the trimmed V and J ends, which lost 6 bases and 1 base, there was a span of 8 bases. DNA of the CDR3: TGCGCCAGCAAAGCTGATTCCTACGAGCAGTACTTC. This gives the protein CASKADSYEQYF.

The chain joins TRBV11-2 to TRBJ2-1; no definite D call. Germline CDR1 reads SGHAT; CDR2 reads FQNNGV. The CDR3 consists of 14 residues. Deletions cut 3 bases from V and 4 bases from J, with 10 bases between. CDR3 protein: CASSFQSGYNEQFF. CDR3 in DNA: TGTGCCAGCAGCTTCCAATCCGGATACAATGAGCAGTTCTTC. Variable domain in full (rest from reference TRBV11-2 and TRBJ2-1): EAGVAQSPRYKIIEKRQSVAFWCNPISGHATLYWYQQILGQGPKLLIQFQNNGVVDDSQLPKDRFSAERLKGVDSTLKIQPAKLEDSAVYLCASSFQSGYNEQFFGPGTRLTVL.

This chain links TRBV28 with TRBJ2-3; TRBD2 might be the D (6 bases). CDR3 length equals 13 residues. V gave up 3 bases and J gave up 8 bases, with 12 bases separating them. Germline loops: CDR1 MDHEN, CDR2 SYDVKM. The CDR3 loop reads CASSLTRLTTQYF. The CDR3 DNA is TGTGCCAGCAGTTTGACTAGGTTAACTACGCAGTATTTT.

The rearrangement uses TRBV18 and TRBJ2-7; D is perhaps TRBD1 (6 bases). The V gene lost 3 bases and the J gene lost 5 bases, with 17 bases spanning the gap. The germline gives CDR1 KGHSH, CDR2 LQKENI. This CDR3 is built from 15 residues. In DNA, the CDR3 is TGTGCCAGCTCACCTCAGGGGACATCGGCCCACGAGCAGTACTTC. Residues: CASSPQGTSAHEQYF.

This clone has just a few counts. The J gene is TRBJ1-2, the V gene TRBV9; 8 bases fit TRBD1. The V gene's germline CDR1 is SGDLS and CDR2 YYNGEE. Trimming removed 3 bases from V and 3 bases from J; junction bases left unmatched: 16. This CDR3 has 18 residues. CDR3 in amino acids: CASSASRDRPPGDYGYTF. DNA of the CDR3: TGTGCCAGCAGCGCGTCCCGGGACAGGCCCCCGGGGGACTATGGCTACACCTTC.

As to this clone: An end of the junction does not agree with germline; a read error may underlie this. The J gene is TRBJ2-2, the V gene TRBV7-6; D call uncertain. CDR3 length equals 12 residues. The germline CDR1 and CDR2 sequences are SGHVS and FNYEAQ. CDR3 nucleotides: TGTGCCAACAGCCCGAATGCCGGGGAGCTGTTTTTT. Residues: CANSPNAGELFF. Complete variable domain (other parts from reference TRBV7-6 and TRBJ2-2): GAGVSQSPRYKVTKRGQDVALRCDPISGHVSLYWYRQALGQGPEFLTYFNYEAQQDKSGLPNDRFSAERPEGSISTLTIQRTEQRDSAMYRCANSPNAGELFFGEGSRLTVL.

This clone showed up just a few times. The J gene is TRBJ1-1, the V gene TRBV27; tentative D call: TRBD1 (5 bases). Deletions cut 6 bases from V and 7 bases from J, with 21 bases between. The germline V gene encodes CDR1 MNHEY and CDR2 SMNVEV (reference sequence). The CDR3 extends over 15 amino acids. CDR3 in amino acids: CASRQPGGGVGEAFF. DNA for the CDR3: TGTGCCAGCAGGCAGCCCGGGGGAGGGGTCGGTGAAGCTTTCTTT.

This rearrangement joins TRBV19 to TRBJ1-4; 7 nucleotides line up with TRBD1. The germline CDR1 and CDR2 sequences are LNHDA and SQIVND (reference sequence). V lost 1 base and J lost 8; bases outside the gene matches: 4. This CDR3 is built from 14 residues. The CDR3 region has the DNA TGTGCCAGTAGTATAGGCAGGGGGTCCGAAAAACTGTTTTTT. Translation: CASSIGRGSEKLFF.